A single sample is the source of the 19 T cell receptor beta chains below, sequenced in a study of a mutant IDH1 vaccine in newly diagnosed glioma. Using immunoSEQ multiplex PCR, the repertoire was profiled, and TCRdb retains in-frame clones only, with some absent. The sample comprises approximately 35,000 clones, roughly 90% of which are singletons, and 2.5% rests with the top ten. Sample time point: week 23, last vaccination. It was 300 ug of mutant IDH1 20-mer peptide that made up each vaccine dose, given with topical imiquimod. Their antigens are not known. Sequenced material: PBMCs, taken from a glioma patient whose treatment included an IDH1 peptide vaccine. The receptors stem from a man aged 40-50 years with glioma.

The chain employs TRBV5-4 and TRBJ1-2; 10 bases map to TRBD1. The CDR3 runs 15 residues. Germline CDR1 and CDR2: SGHNT and YYREEE (reference sequence). V dropped 0 bases and J dropped 8; count of bases not matched to a gene: 7. CDR3 sequence: CASSLAGDRGVGYTF. The CDR3 nucleotides read TGTGCCAGCAGCTTGGCGGGGGACAGGGGAGTGGGCTACACCTTC.

The genes are TRBV7-8 and TRBJ1-1; possibly TRBD1 for D (6 bases). The CDR3 loop spans 17 amino acids. The V end was cut by 1 base, the J end by 4 bases, with 19 bases between. Germline lookup yields CDR1 SGHVS and CDR2 FQNEAQ. The CDR3: CASSLEAGAQDGTEAFF. CDR3 coding DNA: TGTGCCAGCAGCTTAGAGGCGGGGGCGCAAGATGGCACTGAAGCTTTCTTT.

This chain links TRBV2 with TRBJ2-3, with 7 nucleotides matching TRBD2. The germline CDR1 and CDR2 sequences are SNHLY and FYNNEI. The CDR3 runs 15 residues. V shed 6 bases, J shed 3 bases, and the junction held 9 bases outside the gene matches. CDR3 sequence reads: CASSAGLDPTDTQYF. The CDR3, as DNA: TGTGCCAGCAGCGCCGGACTAGACCCTACAGATACGCAGTATTTT.

V is TRBV7-9 and J is TRBJ2-7; 12 nucleotides match TRBD2. V lost 5 bases and J lost 7; bases outside the gene matches: 15. This CDR3 has 17 residues. Germline-derived CDR1 and CDR2 are SEHNR and FQNEAQ (reference sequence). The CDR3 DNA is TGTGCCAGCAGCAAGGGACTAGCGGGTCCCCCGGCGCGGGAGCAGTACGTC. Encoded protein: CASSKGLAGPPAREQYV.

CDR3 protein: CASGGQGLNTEAFF. In DNA, the CDR3 is TGTGCCAGCGGTGGACAGGGGTTGAACACTGAAGCTTTCTTT. The chain links TRBV28 to TRBJ1-1; 9 nucleotides line up with TRBD1. There are 14 residues in the CDR3. Germline V gives CDR1 MDHEN, CDR2 SYDVKM. J gave up 0 bases and V 8 bases, and 4 bases lay outside the gene matches. Supplemented by reference TRBV28 and TRBJ1-1, the full variable domain reads DVKVTQSSRYLVKRTGEKVFLECVQDMDHENMFWYRQDPGLGLRLIYFSYDVKMKEKGDIPEGYSVSREKKERFSLILESASTNQTSMYLCASGGQGLNTEAFFGQGTRLTVV.

This clone came up a few times. V usage is TRBV5-4 and J usage is TRBJ2-5, with TRBD2 matching 11 bases. Germline CDR1 reads SGHNT; CDR2 reads YYREEE (reference sequence). The junction had 5 bases not matched to a gene; V was cut back by 5 bases and J by 5 bases. This CDR3 has 14 amino acids. The CDR3 DNA is TGTGCCAGCAGTAGCGGGGGGGCCGGGGAGACCCAGTACTTC. It specifies CASSSGGAGETQYF.

The gene calls are TRBV7-2 and TRBJ2-3; D gene ambiguous. CDR1 is SGHTA, CDR2 FQGNSA, per germline. Deletions cut 3 bases from V and 0 bases from J, with 7 bases between. The CDR3 length is 14 residues. This CDR3 is CASSFSDSTDTQYF. As DNA, the CDR3 is TGTGCCAGCAGCTTCTCTGATAGCACAGATACGCAGTATTTT.

This chain connects TRBV18 to TRBJ1-1; D uncertain. CDR3 length: 14 amino acids. Looked up from germline, CDR1 is KGHSH and CDR2 is LQKENI. V dropped 2 bases and J dropped 7 bases, with 14 bases sitting between them. The CDR3 DNA follows: TGTGCCAGCTCACCAACTTTTTTGGTGCTTGAAGCTTTCTTT. It translates to CASSPTFLVLEAFF.

V gene TRBV6-4 combines with J gene TRBJ2-7, with D possibly being TRBD2 (6 bases). Germline V gives CDR1 MRHNA, CDR2 SNTAGT. Trimming stripped 2 bases from V and 7 bases from J, with 15 bases between. CDR3 length: 14 residues. CDR3 DNA sequence: TGTGCCAGCAGTGACAGAGCGGGCCTCCAAGAGCAGTACGTC. This codes for CASSDRAGLQEQYV.

The V and J genes are TRBV19 and TRBJ2-7, with D possibly being TRBD2 (5 bases). Germline V CDR1 and CDR2: LNHDA, SQIVND (reference sequence). The CDR3 has 13 residues. V dropped 7 bases and J dropped 3 bases, with 13 bases sitting between them. As DNA, the CDR3 is TGTGCCAGTAAGGGTGCGGGCCTCTACGAGCAGTACTTC. Translated: CASKGAGLYEQYF.

The chain carries TRBV20-1 and TRBJ1-4, with no clear D. The CDR3 has 11 amino acids. Germline V lookup: CDR1 DFQATT, CDR2 SNEGSKA (reference sequence). V lost 0 bases, J lost 7 bases, and 3 bases lay in between. The CDR3 DNA is TGCAGTGCTAGAGATCTTGAAAAACTGTTTTTT. This translates into CSARDLEKLFF.

This clone has a single count. The CDR3 DNA is TGCGCCAGCAGTACGGGGGGGGCTGAAGCTTTCTTT. Translation gives CASSTGGAEAFF. V is TRBV10-2 and J is TRBJ1-1; maybe TRBD1 (5 bases). V was pared by 5 bases and J by 6 bases, with 10 bases between. Germline CDR1 and CDR2: WSHSY and SAAADI. The CDR3 has 12 residues.

The genes are TRBV5-8 and TRBJ2-5; the D gene could be TRBD1 or TRBD2 (6 bases each). Germline V lookup: CDR1 SGHTS, CDR2 YDEGEE. The CDR3 totals 14 residues. Trimming took off 4 bases at V and 4 bases at J, with 14 bases between the two ends. The chain's CDR3 is CASSPLGGGETQYF. For the CDR3, the DNA is TGTGCCAGCAGCCCCCTTGGAGGGGGAGAGACCCAGTACTTC.

The chain is built from TRBV5-1 and TRBJ2-1; 12 bases fit TRBD2. The CDR3 has 15 residues. V shed 4 bases and J 6 bases; nucleotides not matched to a gene: 5. The germline V gene encodes CDR1 SGHRS and CDR2 YFSETQ. The CDR3 sequence is CASSVGLAGSNEQFF. CDR3 coding DNA: TGCGCCAGCAGCGTAGGACTAGCGGGGTCCAATGAGCAGTTCTTC.

The rearrangement joins TRBV28 to TRBJ1-5; D uncertain. V was clipped by 8 bases and J by 0 bases, with 8 bases between them. Looked up from germline, CDR1 is MDHEN and CDR2 is SYDVKM. The CDR3 covers 13 residues. CDR3 amino acids: CASHGYSNQPQHF. CDR3 bases: TGTGCCAGCCATGGATATAGCAATCAGCCCCAGCATTTT.

The rearrangement uses TRBV7-9 and TRBJ2-3; D is undetermined. V was clipped by 7 bases and J by 3 bases, with 14 bases between them. Germline V lookup: CDR1 SEHNR, CDR2 FQNEAQ (reference sequence). CDR3 size: 14 residues. The CDR3 bases are TGTGCCAGCATTAGGGATACCTTGACAGATACGCAGTATTTT. It codes for CASIRDTLTDTQYF.

The chain links TRBV29-1 to TRBJ1-1; D ambiguous. V dropped 1 base and J dropped 7 bases, with 19 bases sitting between them. CDR1 SQVTM and CDR2 ANQGSEA come from the germline V gene. This CDR3 spans 15 amino acids. The CDR3 here is CSVEGRGSGVVEAFF. As DNA, the CDR3 is TGCAGCGTTGAAGGTCGGGGATCGGGCGTCGTTGAAGCTTTCTTT.

This chain links TRBV11-2 with TRBJ2-1; TRBD2 matches 10 bases. There are 15 residues in the CDR3. V was pared by 5 bases and J by 2 bases, with 3 bases of the junction left unmatched. The germline V gene has CDR1 SGHAT and CDR2 FQNNGV. CDR3 in amino acids: CASSPGTSAYNEQFF. The CDR3 bases are TGTGCCAGCAGCCCTGGGACTAGCGCCTACAATGAGCAGTTCTTC.

The genes are TRBV7-9 and TRBJ1-2; 7 bases are shared with TRBD1. Germline assignment: CDR1 SEHNR and CDR2 FQNEAQ (reference sequence). This CDR3 has 14 amino acids. V shed 4 bases and J 6 bases; nucleotides not matched to a gene: 8. Written as DNA, the CDR3 is TGTGCCAGCAGCTCCGACAGGGCGATGGATGGCTACACCTTC. This encodes CASSSDRAMDGYTF.